These 5 T cell receptor beta chains share one sample of origin, sequenced in a study of post-analysis software for immune sequencing data. Findings and limits, study-wide: TRBV5-6, TRBV5-1 and TRBV20-1 were among four or five TRBV segments more frequent in patients than controls.

Included in the TCR beta cDNA libraries were unique molecular identifiers. TCRdb used MiXCR to reprocess the PCR reads, holding one entry per CDR3 protein. The profile covers approximately 730,000 distinct CDR3 sequences, with roughly 50% appearing a single time and 4.9% taken by the ten largest. No antigen has been identified for these receptors. The sequencing sample was made of blood. The receptors shown here come from a girl aged 5-17 years with multiple sclerosis.

This clonotype was recorded only once. V gene TRBV3-1 combines with J gene TRBJ1-5, with a tentative D call TRBD1 (6 bases). V lost 6 bases to trimming and J lost 4 bases, with 13 bases between them. The CDR3 contains 14 residues. Germline CDR1 reads LGHDT; CDR2 reads YNNKEL (reference sequence). CDR3 region: CASRRGTPNQPQHF. DNA of the CDR3: TGTGCCAGCAGAAGGGGGACCCCGAATCAGCCCCAGCATTTT.

This clonotype was counted between two and nine times. The V and J genes are TRBV7-9 and TRBJ2-4, with TRBD2 as a possible D gene (5 bases). Germline V lookup: CDR1 SEHNR, CDR2 FQNEAQ (reference sequence). The CDR3 covers 13 residues. With 5 bases removed from V and 9 bases from J, the gap between germline ends came to 14 bases. The chain's CDR3 is CASSAGRAGIQYF. The CDR3 coding sequence is TGTGCCAGCAGCGCCGGACGGGCGGGCATTCAGTACTTC.

The V gene is TRBV3-1, the J gene TRBJ2-3, with 11 bases aligning to TRBD2. Trimming removed 4 bases from V and 4 bases from J; junction bases left unmatched: 7. Germline lookup yields CDR1 LGHDT and CDR2 YNNKEL (reference sequence). The CDR3 consists of 16 residues. The CDR3 coding sequence is TGTGCCAGCAGCCCGGGACTAGCGGACTACGCAGATACGCAGTATTTT. Its protein product is CASSPGLADYADTQYF.

The chain carries TRBV20-1 and TRBJ2-7; a weak D match, TRBD2 (5 bases). Per the germline V gene, CDR1 is DFQATT and CDR2 is SNEGSKA (reference sequence). This CDR3 is 14 amino acids long. V was shortened by 5 bases and J by 3 bases, with 17 bases between the two germline ends. The CDR3 DNA sequence: TGCAGTGCTGGAGGTGACATATTCGGCTACGAGCAGTACTTC. Its translation: CSAGGDIFGYEQYF.

This clonotype was picked up a small number of times. The V gene is TRBV7-2, the J gene TRBJ2-3; tentatively, D is TRBD2 (7 bases). Trimming removed 5 bases at V and 2 bases at J, with 14 bases between. The CDR3 totals 15 residues. Germline assignment: CDR1 SGHTA and CDR2 FQGNSA. In DNA form, the CDR3 reads TGTGCCAGCAGCCCGGGGGGCCGCGCCACAGATACGCAGTATTTT. It yields the protein CASSPGGRATDTQYF. Drawing the rest from reference TRBV7-2 and TRBJ2-3, the complete variable domain is GAGVSQSPSNKVTEKGKDVELRCDPISGHTALYWYRQSLGQGLEFLIYFQGNSAPDKSGLPSDRFSAERTGGSVSTLTIQRTQQEDSAVYLCASSPGGRATDTQYFGPGTRLTVL.